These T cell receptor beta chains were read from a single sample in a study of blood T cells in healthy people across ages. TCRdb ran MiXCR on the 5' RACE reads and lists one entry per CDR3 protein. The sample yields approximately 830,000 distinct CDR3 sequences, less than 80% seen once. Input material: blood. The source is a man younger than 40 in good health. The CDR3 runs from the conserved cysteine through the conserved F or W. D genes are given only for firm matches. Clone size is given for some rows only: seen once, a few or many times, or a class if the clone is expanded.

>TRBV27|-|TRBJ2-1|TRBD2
TGTGCCAGCAGTTCCGACCTAGCGGGGGGAGTCGCAAGTGAGCAGTTCTTC
CASSSDLAGGVASEQFF
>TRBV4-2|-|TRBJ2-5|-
TGTGCCAGCAGCCAAGGAAACGGCGAGACCCAGTACTTC
CASSQGNGETQYF
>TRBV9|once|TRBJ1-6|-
TGTGCCAGCAGCGGAGCAGACAGACAAGTTAGCTCCTATAATTCACCCCTCCACTTT
CASSGADRQVSSYNSPLHF
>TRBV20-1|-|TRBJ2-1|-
TGCAGTGCCGGAGGACCCATGACTCGTCACAATGAGCAGTTCTTC
CSAGGPMTRHNEQFF
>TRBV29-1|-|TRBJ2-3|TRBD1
TGCAGCGCTTGTACGAGACAGGGGGCCTGGGAGCAGTATTTT
CSACTRQGAWEQYF
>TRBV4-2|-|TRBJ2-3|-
TGTGCCAGCAGCTACCTAGGGGGGAGCACAGATACGCAGTATTTT
CASSYLGGSTDTQYF
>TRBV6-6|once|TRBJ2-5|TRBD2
TGTGCCAGCAGTGCCCGCACAGCGGGGGAAGAGACCCAGTACTTC
CASSARTAGEETQYF
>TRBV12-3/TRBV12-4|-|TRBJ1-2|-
TGTGCCAGCAGTTTAGCCCACTATGGCTACACCTTC
CASSLAHYGYTF
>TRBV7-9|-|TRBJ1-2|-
TGTGTTAGCACCTTTGACAGAGGGTATGGCTACACCTTC
CVSTFDRGYGYTF
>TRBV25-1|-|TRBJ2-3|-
TGTGCCAGCAGTGAATATTCAGGGGCTACCTACACAGATACGCAGTATTTT
CASSEYSGATYTDTQYF
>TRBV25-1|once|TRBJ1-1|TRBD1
TGTGCCAGCGGCGGACAGGGAAGCACTGAAGCTTTCTTT
CASGGQGSTEAFF
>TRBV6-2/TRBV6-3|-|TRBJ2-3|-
TGTGCCAGCACCAACCCCTGGGGACCAAAGGCAGATACGCAGTATTTT
CASTNPWGPKADTQYF
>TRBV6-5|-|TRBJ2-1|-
TGTGCCAGCAGTACCTTCGCGGGGGCCTCCAATGAGCAGTTCTTC
CASSTFAGASNEQFF
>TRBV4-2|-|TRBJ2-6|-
TGTGCCAGCAGCCAAGATCGCTCCGGGGCCAACGTCCTGACTTTC
CASSQDRSGANVLTF
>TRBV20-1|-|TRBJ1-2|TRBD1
TGCAGTGCTAGAGAGACAGGGGGCTATGGCTACACCTTC
CSARETGGYGYTF
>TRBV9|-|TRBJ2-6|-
TGTGCCAGCAGCGTCTCAGGGAGCTCTGGGGCCAACGTCCTGACTTTC
CASSVSGSSGANVLTF
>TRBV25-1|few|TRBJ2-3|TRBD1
TGTGCCAGCAGAAAACCCGGACAGGGGGCGAGCACAGATACGCAGTATTTT
CASRKPGQGASTDTQYF
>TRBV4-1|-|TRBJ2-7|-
TGCGCCAGCAGCCACAGGGTCGACTACGAGCAGTACTTC
CASSHRVDYEQYF
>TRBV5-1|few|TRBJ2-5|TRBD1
TGCGCCAGCGAGACAGGGCACCCAATGGAGACCCAGTACTTC
CASETGHPMETQYF
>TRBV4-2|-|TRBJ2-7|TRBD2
TGTGCCAGCAGCCAAGATGGGTCTAGCGGGGGGTCGCAGTACTTC
CASSQDGSSGGSQYF
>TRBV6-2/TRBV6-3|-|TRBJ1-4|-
TGTGCCAGCAGCCCGACGGGGAATCGGGAAAAACTGTTTTTT
CASSPTGNREKLFF
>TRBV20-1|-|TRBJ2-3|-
TGCAGTGCTGTGGGGAGAAGGACCGCGGTGGGAGATACGCAGTATTTT
CSAVGRRTAVGDTQYF
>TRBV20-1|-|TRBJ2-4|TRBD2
TGCAGTTCCTCTCCTAGCGGGGGGGCGGGATACATTCAGTACTTC
CSSSPSGGAGYIQYF
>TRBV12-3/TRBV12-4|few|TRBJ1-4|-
TGTGCCAGCAGTTTCGGGCAGGAAAAACTGTTTTTT
CASSFGQEKLFF
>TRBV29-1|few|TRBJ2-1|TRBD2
TGCAGCGTTTCACTAGCGGGGGTCCACAATGAGCAGTTCTTC
CSVSLAGVHNEQFF
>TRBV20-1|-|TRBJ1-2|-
TGCAGTGTACAGGGCGCGCGGGGCTACACCTTC
CSVQGARGYTF
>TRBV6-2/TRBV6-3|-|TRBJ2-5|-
TGTGCCAGCAGTTACTCGAGTGGGCCGCAGTACTTC
CASSYSSGPQYF
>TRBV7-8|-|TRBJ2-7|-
TGTGCCAGCAGCTTAGAGTATGTTAGGGAATCGTTCTACGAGCAGTACTTC
CASSLEYVRESFYEQYF
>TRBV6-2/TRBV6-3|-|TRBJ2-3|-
TGTGCCAGCAGCAGCCAGGGGATCCCTTATACGCAGTATTTT
CASSSQGIPYTQYF
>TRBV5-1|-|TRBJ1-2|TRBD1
TGCGCCAGCAGCCCCGGGACAGGGTTGGGCGGCTACACCTTC
CASSPGTGLGGYTF
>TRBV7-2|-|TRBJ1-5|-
TGTGCCAGCAGCGCGCAACAGGGACAGCCCCAGCATTTT
CASSAQQGQPQHF
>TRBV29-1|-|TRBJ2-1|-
TGCAGCGTTGGTGGTACCTACAATGAGCAGTTCTTC
CSVGGTYNEQFF
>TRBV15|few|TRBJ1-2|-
TGTGCCACCAGCAGAGATTCCGGGCAGGGCTATGGCTACACCTTC
CATSRDSGQGYGYTF
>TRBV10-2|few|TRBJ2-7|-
TGCGCCAGCAGTGAAGGGGTAGTCTCCTACGAGCAGTACTTC
CASSEGVVSYEQYF
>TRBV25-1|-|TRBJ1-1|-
TGTGCCAGCAGTGAATTAGGTCGGAACACTGAAGCTTTCTTT
CASSELGRNTEAFF
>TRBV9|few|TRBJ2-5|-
TGTGCCAGCAGCGCAGACCAGGGGTTGTACCAAGAGACCCAGTACTTC
CASSADQGLYQETQYF
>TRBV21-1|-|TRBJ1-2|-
TGTGCCAGCAGCCGACGCCCAGGAGGTCAGGGCGATGGCTACACCTTC
CASSRRPGGQGDGYTF
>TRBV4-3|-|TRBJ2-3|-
TGCGCCAGCAGCCTTCGACTAGTCCGGGATACGCAGTATTTT
CASSLRLVRDTQYF
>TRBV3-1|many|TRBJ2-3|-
TGTGCCAGCAGTTGGACAAGCGACGCAGATACGCAGTATTTT
CASSWTSDADTQYF
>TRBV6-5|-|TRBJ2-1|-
TGTGCCAGCAGCCAGATAACAGGGCGGCATGAGCAGTTCTTC
CASSQITGRHEQFF
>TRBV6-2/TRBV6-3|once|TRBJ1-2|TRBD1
TGTGCCAGTAGACTTGGGACAGGGGACGGCTACACCTTC
CASRLGTGDGYTF
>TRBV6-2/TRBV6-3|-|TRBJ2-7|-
TGTGCCAGCAGTTACATGGTCTACGAGCAGTACTTC
CASSYMVYEQYF
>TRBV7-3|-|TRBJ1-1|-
TGTGCCAGCAGCTTAGGAGGGATCACTGAAGCTTTCTTT
CASSLGGITEAFF
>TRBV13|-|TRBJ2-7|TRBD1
TGTGCCAGCAGCCCCCGGACAGGGGTCAACTACGAGCAGTACTTC
CASSPRTGVNYEQYF
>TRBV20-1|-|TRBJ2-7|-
TGCAGTGCTACAGATAAGACGGAAGTCTACGAGCAGTACTTC
CSATDKTEVYEQYF
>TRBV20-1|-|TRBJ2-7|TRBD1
TGCAGTGCTAGGACAGGGAAGGACTACGAGCAGTACTTC
CSARTGKDYEQYF
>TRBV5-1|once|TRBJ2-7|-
TGCGCCTGCAGCTCATACACAGGGATGGAGATCCAGTACTTC
CACSSYTGMEIQYF
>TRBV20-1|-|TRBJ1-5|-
TGCAGTCTTTGGGGGGGAAGAAACAATCAGCCCCAGCATTTT
CSLWGGRNNQPQHF
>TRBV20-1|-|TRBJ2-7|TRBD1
TGCAGTGCGGTCGGACAGGGAGTATCCGACGAGCAGTACTTC
CSAVGQGVSDEQYF
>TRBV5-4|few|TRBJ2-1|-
TGTGCCAGCAGCTTAGCAGGGGAAAAGTCCTACAATGAGCAGTTCTTC
CASSLAGEKSYNEQFF
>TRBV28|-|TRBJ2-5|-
TGTGCCAGCAGATTCGGCCTCCCTACGGGCCCAGAGACCCAGTACTTC
CASRFGLPTGPETQYF
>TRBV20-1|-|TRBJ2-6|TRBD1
TGCAGTGCTAGAGGTGGACAGGGTATAAACTCTGGGGCCAACGTCCTGACTTTC
CSARGGQGINSGANVLTF
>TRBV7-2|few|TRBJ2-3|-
TGTGCCAGCAGCTTAGATTCGGGGGCGATCACAGATACGCAGTATTTT
CASSLDSGAITDTQYF
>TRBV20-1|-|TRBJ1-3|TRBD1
TGCAGTGCTAGGCCGGACAGGAGAAACACCGTATATTTT
CSARPDRRNTVYF
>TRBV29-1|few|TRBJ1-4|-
TGTAGCGTTGCAGGCCCGGGTGAAAAACTGTTTTTT
CSVAGPGEKLFF
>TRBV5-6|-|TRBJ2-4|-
TGTGCCAGCAGCTTTCTAGAAGTTGAGTACTTC
CASSFLEVEYF
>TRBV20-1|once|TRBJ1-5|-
TGCAGTGCTAGTTTCCGGGACATACGAAATCAGCCCCAGCATTTT
CSASFRDIRNQPQHF
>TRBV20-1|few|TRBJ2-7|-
TGCAGTGCTAGAGATACACAGAGGTACGAGCAGTACTTC
CSARDTQRYEQYF
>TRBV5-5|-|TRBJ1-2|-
TGTGCCAGCAGCTTGAATTTACGGGAGGTGATCTATGGCTACACCTTC
CASSLNLREVIYGYTF
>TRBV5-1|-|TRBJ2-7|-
TGCGCCAGCAGCCCGGCGGGGTGGAACGAGCAGTACTTC
CASSPAGWNEQYF